The present T cell receptor (beta chain) was sequenced within a study of early T cells in non-severe SARS-CoV-2 infection. About the research overall: Alpha and beta chains were unpaired, from unsorted whole-blood bulk RNA.

The CDR3 sequence is 15 residues long. V was shortened by 3 bases and J by 6 bases, with 15 bases between the two germline ends. One entry per CDR3 protein results from TCRdb running MiXCR on the 5' RACE reads. The sample contains some 90,000 distinct CDR3 sequences, 15% of which appear only once. The source material was whole blood. The V gene is TRBV12-3 or TRBV12-4, the J gene TRBJ2-1; the D call may be TRBD1 or TRBD2 (5 bases each). This TCR derives from an adult who was a healthcare worker with PCR-confirmed SARS-CoV-2 infection or an uninfected control (not recorded which). As DNA, the CDR3 is TGTGCCAGCAGTTTCGGGGCAGGGCGGGTCAATGAGCAGTTCTTC. This translates into CASSFGAGRVNEQFF.